These T cell receptor beta chains were read from a single sample in a study of shared clonotypes between healthy human individuals. Sequenced by immunoSEQ multiplex PCR; TCRdb stores in-frame clones only, minus some. The repertoire holds 2 million to 2.5 million clones, with 90% to 97% as singletons. The material sequenced was naive CD4+ T cells sorted from blood. These receptors were obtained from a man younger than 35 in good health. Both conserved end residues are part of each CDR3. D genes are given only for firm matches. Clone size is not always given. Where it is, it says once, few, many or a class for expanded clones.

cdr3_nt,cdr3_aa,d_call,j_call,clone_size,v_call
TGTGCCAGCTCACCACGGACAGGGCAAGGGAATGGGGAAAAACTGTTTTTT,CASSPRTGQGNGEKLFF,TRBD1,TRBJ1-4,.,TRBV18
TGCGCCAGCAGCTTGGTCTCCACAGATACGCAGTATTTT,CASSLVSTDTQYF,.,TRBJ2-3,.,TRBV5-1
TGTGCCAGCGGGGGACAGGCAAACTATGGCTACACCTTC,CASGGQANYGYTF,TRBD1,TRBJ1-2,.,TRBV2
TGTGCCAGCTCACCAGTAGATGGGTACGAGCAGTACTTC,CASSPVDGYEQYF,.,TRBJ2-7,.,TRBV18
TGTGCCAGCAGCAGCTTAGGTTGGAAGCAGTACTTC,CASSSLGWKQYF,.,TRBJ2-7,.,TRBV13
TGTGCCAGCTCTCGCGGACTAGCGGGGGCCATATACGAGCAGTACTTC,CASSRGLAGAIYEQYF,TRBD2,TRBJ2-7,.,TRBV18
TGCGCCAGCAGCCAAAGCGGGAGGGCCCAAGAGACCCAGTACTTC,CASSQSGRAQETQYF,TRBD2,TRBJ2-5,.,TRBV4-3
TGTGCCAGCAGCTTCCACGTGGGCGCGCTGGAAGATACGCAGTATTTT,CASSFHVGALEDTQYF,.,TRBJ2-3,.,TRBV11-2
TGCGCCAGCAGCCAAGATACGGGACCCTACAATGAGCAGTTCTTC,CASSQDTGPYNEQFF,.,TRBJ2-1,.,TRBV4-3
TGTGCCAGCTCACCACTTGACAGCCACACTGAAGCTTTCTTT,CASSPLDSHTEAFF,.,TRBJ1-1,once,TRBV18